A selection of T cell receptor beta chains follows, all from one sample in a study of cytomegalovirus exposure and HLA in healthy donors. Only in-frame clones appear in the TCRdb table, and some are missing; sequencing was by immunoSEQ multiplex PCR. The table records 90,000 to 150,000 clones, approximately 80% of them present only once. The sample taken for sequencing was PBMCs. These receptor sequences come from a man aged 18 to 29 in good health and CMV-seropositive. The CDR3 runs from the conserved cysteine through the conserved F or W. A D gene is named only where the DNA matches it firmly. Part of the rows lack a size; the others show once, few, many or a class for expanded clones.

>TRBJ2-2|.|.|TRBV13
CASSFQGNTGELFF
TGTGCCAGCAGCTTCCAGGGGAACACCGGGGAGCTGTTTTTT
>TRBJ2-7|.|.|TRBV6-1
CASSEYYPEQYF
TGTGCCAGCAGTGAATATTATCCCGAGCAGTACTTC
>TRBJ1-1|.|.|TRBV28
CASSRDTNTEAFF
TGTGCCAGCAGTCGGGACACGAACACTGAAGCTTTCTTT
>TRBJ1-2|.|.|TRBV6-8
CASSPLGRSLGHGYTF
TGTGCCAGCAGTCCACTCGGGAGGTCCTTGGGACATGGCTACACCTTC
>TRBJ1-2|.|TRBD1|TRBV7-6
CASSLNPGQPLDGYTF
TGTGCCAGCAGCTTAAATCCGGGACAGCCACTCGATGGCTACACCTTC
>TRBJ2-2|.|TRBD1|TRBV7-3
CASSRDRGSSELFF
TGTGCCAGCAGCCGTGACAGGGGCAGTTCGGAGCTGTTTTTT
>TRBJ2-3|.|.|TRBV2
CASSGGLNTDTQYF
TGTGCCAGCAGTGGGGGACTGAACACAGATACGCAGTATTTT
>TRBJ2-3|few|TRBD2|TRBV5-1
CASRLNAGGLTDTQYF
TGCGCCAGCAGACTGAATGCGGGAGGGCTCACAGATACGCAGTATTTT
>TRBJ1-5|.|.|TRBV19
CASSISFQPQHF
TGTGCCAGTAGTATCTCGTTCCAGCCCCAGCATTTT
>TRBJ1-6|.|.|TRBV6-1
CASSVQGTSSPLHF
TGTGCCAGCAGTGTCCAGGGGACGTCTTCACCCCTCCACTTT
>TRBJ1-1|.|.|TRBV18
CASSGTVNTEAFF
TGTGCCAGCTCAGGAACAGTGAACACTGAAGCTTTCTTT
>TRBJ2-1|.|.|TRBV6-5
CASSYSLGQYNEQFF
TGTGCCAGCAGTTATTCACTAGGACAGTACAATGAGCAGTTCTTC
>TRBJ1-1|.|.|TRBV10-2
CASGGRGGETEAFF
TGCGCCAGCGGTGGACGGGGAGGCGAAACTGAAGCTTTCTTT
>TRBJ1-5|few|.|TRBV18
CASSPLSGQNSNQPQHF
TGTGCCAGCTCGCCTCTCTCGGGACAAAATAGCAATCAGCCCCAGCATTTT
>TRBJ2-2|.|TRBD1|TRBV2
CASSPDNRGANTGELFF
TGTGCCAGCAGTCCCGATAACAGGGGGGCAAACACCGGGGAGCTGTTTTTT
>TRBJ1-5|.|.|TRBV7-3
CASSLTFGSINQPQHF
TGTGCCAGCAGCTTAACTTTCGGGTCGATCAATCAGCCCCAGCATTTT
>TRBJ1-1|.|TRBD1|TRBV19
CASSLPTGVSEAFF
TGTGCCAGTAGTCTGCCTACAGGGGTTTCTGAAGCTTTCTTT
>TRBJ1-4|.|TRBD1|TRBV14
CASSQLTGGESAKLFF
TGTGCCAGCAGCCAACTTACAGGGGGAGAGTCGGCAAAACTGTTTTTT
>TRBJ2-1|.|.|TRBV7-6
CASSFTSDEQFF
TGTGCCAGCAGCTTCACTAGTGATGAGCAGTTCTTC
>TRBJ1-4|.|TRBD1|TRBV2
CAERDRNEKLFF
TGTGCCGAAAGGGACAGAAATGAAAAACTGTTTTTT
>TRBJ1-5|.|.|TRBV7-8
CASSETVYSNQPQHF
TGTGCCAGCAGCGAGACAGTTTATAGCAATCAGCCCCAGCATTTT
>TRBJ1-6|.|.|TRBV30
CAWNTGFTGDSPLHF
TGTGCCTGGAATACCGGGTTCACGGGAGATTCACCCCTCCACTTT
>TRBJ1-4|.|.|TRBV7-8
CASSFMRGGENEKLFF
TGTGCCAGCAGCTTTATGCGCGGGGGCGAGAATGAAAAACTGTTTTTT
>TRBJ1-5|.|.|TRBV7-9
CASSLEGSLVGNQPQHF
TGTGCCAGCAGCTTAGAGGGGTCACTCGTCGGCAATCAGCCCCAGCATTTT
>TRBJ2-5|.|TRBD2|TRBV27
CASQLPGGETQYF
TGTGCCAGCCAATTGCCGGGGGGGGAGACCCAGTACTTC
>TRBJ1-1|.|TRBD1|TRBV6-5
CASSSPLGGTDTEAFF
TGTGCCAGCAGTTCCCCCCTAGGGGGCACGGACACTGAAGCTTTCTTT
>TRBJ1-5|.|.|TRBV4-1
CASSQVAGVNQPQHF
TGCGCCAGCAGCCAAGTTGCAGGGGTAAATCAGCCCCAGCATTTT
>TRBJ1-2|.|.|TRBV30
CAWIRGGPGHGYTF
TGTGCCTGGATCAGGGGAGGGCCCGGACATGGCTACACCTTC
>TRBJ2-3|.|TRBD2|TRBV6-6
CASSSLAGEITDTQYF
TGTGCCAGCAGTAGTTTAGCGGGGGAAATCACAGATACGCAGTATTTT
>TRBJ2-1|.|.|TRBV7-3
CASSSASGSYNEQFF
TGTGCCAGCAGTAGCGCTAGTGGGTCCTACAATGAGCAGTTCTTC
>TRBJ2-2|.|.|TRBV7-3
CASRLGQTNTGELFF
TGTGCCAGCAGATTGGGACAAACGAACACCGGGGAGCTGTTTTTT
>TRBJ2-5|.|TRBD1|TRBV29-1
CSVDQGGGETQYF
TGCAGCGTTGATCAAGGGGGCGGAGAGACCCAGTACTTC
>TRBJ1-1|few|TRBD1|TRBV6-5
CASSYEGDRANTEAFF
TGTGCCAGCAGTTACGAAGGGGACAGGGCTAACACTGAAGCTTTCTTT
>TRBJ2-7|.|.|TRBV29-1
CSVEQGGPYEQYF
TGCAGCGTTGAACAGGGGGGCCCCTACGAGCAGTACTTC
>TRBJ2-7|few|.|TRBV11-3
CASSLGGRGEQYF
TGTGCCAGCAGCTTAGGGGGCAGGGGCGAGCAGTACTTC
>TRBJ2-5|once|TRBD2|TRBV7-7
CASSLEVSGSGETQYF
TGTGCTAGCAGCTTAGAGGTCAGCGGGAGTGGCGAGACCCAGTACTTC
>TRBJ2-7|few|.|TRBV6-1
CASSPLESLGGEQYF
TGTGCCAGCAGCCCTCTAGAATCCCTCGGAGGCGAGCAGTACTTC
>TRBJ2-7|.|TRBD1|TRBV13
CASSIQGEDYEQYF
TGTGCCAGCAGCATACAGGGGGAAGACTACGAGCAGTACTTC
>TRBJ1-3|once|.|TRBV6-5
CASRGVGNTIYF
TGTGCCAGCCGAGGAGTTGGAAACACCATATATTTT
>TRBJ2-3|.|.|TRBV7-2
CASSPGLSTDTQYF
TGTGCCAGCAGCCCTGGACTATCCACAGATACGCAGTATTTT
>TRBJ1-5|.|TRBD1|TRBV28
CASSLWAGGNQPQHF
TGTGCCAGCAGTTTATGGGCAGGGGGAAATCAGCCCCAGCATTTT
>TRBJ1-2|.|.|TRBV27
CASKPGVWYGYTF
TGTGCCAGCAAGCCCGGGGTCTGGTATGGCTACACCTTC